This T cell receptor (beta chain) was observed in a study of T cells in Graves' hyperthyroidism and ophthalmopathy. Reasons for excluding patients were uncontrolled infection, other autoimmune disease, pregnancy or lactation. Each diagnosis was grounded in clinical symptoms, serum thyroxine and TRAb, thyroid ultrasound, and orbital computed tomography. CDR3 length equals 15 residues. Trimming cost V 5 bases and J 1 base, with 14 bases left between them. Germline CDR1 and CDR2: SGHTA and FQGTGA. A note on this clonotype: Antigen specificity is unknown.

Study conclusions and caveats: The blood repertoire included most of the expanded thyroid clonotypes above 0.001.

Amplification of TCR beta CDR3 regions used RNA as the template. RT-PCR in the first round (using the HTBI primer set) targeted the TCR CDR3. TCRdb recomputed calls from the multiplex PCR reads with MiXCR, one row per CDR3 protein. This table has roughly 500,000 distinct CDR3 sequences, 40% to 50% appearing once. Input material: peripheral blood or thyroid tissue (not recorded which). The V and J genes are TRBV7-3 and TRBJ2-5; possibly TRBD2 for D (6 bases). This TCR was recovered from an adult woman with Graves' disease, either hyperthyroidism or ophthalmopathy (not recorded which). CDR3 DNA: TGTGCCAGCAGCCTCCGATCTAGCGTCCAAGAGACCCAGTACTTC. Protein sequence: CASSLRSSVQETQYF.